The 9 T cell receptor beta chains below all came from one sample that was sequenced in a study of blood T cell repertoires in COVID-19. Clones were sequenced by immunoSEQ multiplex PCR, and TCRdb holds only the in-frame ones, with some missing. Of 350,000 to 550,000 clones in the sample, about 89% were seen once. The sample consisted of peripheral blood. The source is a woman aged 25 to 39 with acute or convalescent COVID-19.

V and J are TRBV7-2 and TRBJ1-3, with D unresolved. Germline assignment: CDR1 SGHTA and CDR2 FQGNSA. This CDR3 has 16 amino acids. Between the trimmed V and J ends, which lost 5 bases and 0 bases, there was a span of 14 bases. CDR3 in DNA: TGTGCCAGCAGCCCCCGGTACAGAAGCTCTGGAAACACCATATATTTT. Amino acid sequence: CASSPRYRSSGNTIYF. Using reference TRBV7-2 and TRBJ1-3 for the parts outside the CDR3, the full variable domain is GAGVSQSPSNKVTEKGKDVELRCDPISGHTALYWYRQSLGQGLEFLIYFQGNSAPDKSGLPSDRFSAERTGGSVSTLTIQRTQQEDSAVYLCASSPRYRSSGNTIYFGEGSWLTVV.

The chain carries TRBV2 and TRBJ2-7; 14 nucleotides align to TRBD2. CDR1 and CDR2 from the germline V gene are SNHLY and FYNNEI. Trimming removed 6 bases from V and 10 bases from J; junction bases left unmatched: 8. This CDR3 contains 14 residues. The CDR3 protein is CASRPGTSGGVQYF. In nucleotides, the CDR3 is TGTGCCAGCAGACCGGGGACTAGCGGGGGCGTTCAGTACTTC.

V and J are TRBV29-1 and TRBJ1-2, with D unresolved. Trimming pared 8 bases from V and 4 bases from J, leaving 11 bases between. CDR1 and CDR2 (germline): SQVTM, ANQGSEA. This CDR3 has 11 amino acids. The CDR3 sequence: CSLRRFYGYTF. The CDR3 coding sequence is TGCAGCCTGAGGAGGTTCTATGGCTACACCTTC.

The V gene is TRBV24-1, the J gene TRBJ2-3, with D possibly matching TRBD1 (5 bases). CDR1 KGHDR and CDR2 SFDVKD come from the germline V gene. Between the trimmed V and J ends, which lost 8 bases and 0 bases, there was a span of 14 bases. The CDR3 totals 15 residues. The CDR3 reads CATMTQGKSTDTQYF. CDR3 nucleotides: TGTGCCACCATGACCCAGGGTAAAAGCACAGATACGCAGTATTTT.

The CDR3 is CASSPTRAANEKLFF. In DNA, the CDR3 is TGTGCCAGCAGCCCGACGCGCGCGGCTAATGAAAAACTGTTTTTT. The chain couples TRBV11-2 to TRBJ1-4; D ambiguous. This CDR3 has 15 amino acids. V gave up 5 bases and J gave up 3 bases, with 13 bases separating them. From germline, CDR1 is SGHAT and CDR2 FQNNGV.

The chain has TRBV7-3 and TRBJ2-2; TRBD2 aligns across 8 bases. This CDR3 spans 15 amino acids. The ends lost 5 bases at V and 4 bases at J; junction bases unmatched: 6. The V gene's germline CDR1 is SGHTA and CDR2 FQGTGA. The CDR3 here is CASSPGGGGTGELFF. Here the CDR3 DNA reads TGTGCCAGCAGCCCGGGGGGGGGCGGCACCGGGGAGCTGTTTTTT.

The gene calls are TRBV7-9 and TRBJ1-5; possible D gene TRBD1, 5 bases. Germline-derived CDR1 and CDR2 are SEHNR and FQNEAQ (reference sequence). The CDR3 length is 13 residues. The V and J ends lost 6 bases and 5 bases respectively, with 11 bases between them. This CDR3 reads CASSRGIDQPQHF. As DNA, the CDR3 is TGTGCCAGCAGTCGGGGGATAGATCAGCCCCAGCATTTT. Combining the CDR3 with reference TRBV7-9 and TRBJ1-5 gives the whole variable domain DTGVSQNPRHKITKRGQNVTFRCDPISEHNRLYWYRQTLGQGPEFLTYFQNEAQLEKSRLLSDRFSAERPKGSFSTLEIQRTEQGDSAMYLCASSRGIDQPQHFGDGTRLSIL.

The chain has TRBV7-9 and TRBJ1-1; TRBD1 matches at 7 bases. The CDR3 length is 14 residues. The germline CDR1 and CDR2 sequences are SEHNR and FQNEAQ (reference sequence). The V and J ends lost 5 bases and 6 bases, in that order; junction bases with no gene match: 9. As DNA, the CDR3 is TGTGCCAGCAGCCCTAGACAGGGAGCGGCTGAAGCTTTCTTT. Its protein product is CASSPRQGAAEAFF. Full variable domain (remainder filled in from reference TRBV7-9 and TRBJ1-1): DTGVSQNPRHKITKRGQNVTFRCDPISEHNRLYWYRQTLGQGPEFLTYFQNEAQLEKSRLLSDRFSAERPKGSFSTLEIQRTEQGDSAMYLCASSPRQGAAEAFFGQGTRLTVV.

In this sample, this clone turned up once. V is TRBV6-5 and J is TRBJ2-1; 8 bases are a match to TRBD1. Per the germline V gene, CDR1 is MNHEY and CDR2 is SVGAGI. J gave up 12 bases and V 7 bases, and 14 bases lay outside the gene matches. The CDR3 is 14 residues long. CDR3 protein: CASNRQGNRDWQFF. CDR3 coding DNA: TGTGCCAGCAACAGACAGGGGAACCGGGACTGGCAGTTCTTC.